What follows are 2 T cell receptor beta chains derived from one specimen sequenced in a study of T cell repertoires in cytomegalovirus infection. TCRdb ran MiXCR on the reads and lists one entry per CDR3 protein. The sample holds 150,000 to 200,000 distinct CDR3 sequences, over 13% seen once. Sequencing was done on a sample of PBMCs. These receptor sequences come from a human donor in good health (CMV status not recorded). Some clones in this sample may be carry-over from other donors' samples.

The genes are TRBV12-3 or TRBV12-4 and TRBJ1-3; TRBD1 aligns across 8 bases. The CDR3 has 15 residues. The junction had 4 bases not matched to a gene; V was cut back by 6 bases and J by 0 bases. This CDR3 is CASSSGTGSGNTIYF. The CDR3 bases are TGTGCCAGCAGCTCCGGGACAGGCTCTGGAAACACCATATATTTT.

This clonotype was observed at least ten times. The chain carries TRBV7-8 and TRBJ2-1; 12 bases are shared with TRBD2. This CDR3 is built from 16 residues. Germline CDR1 SGHVS, CDR2 FQNEAQ. With V trimmed by 0 bases and J by 7 bases, 4 bases remained unmatched. In DNA, the CDR3 is TGTGCCAGCAGCTTAGCACTAGCGGGAGGTGTAAATGAGCAGTTCTTC. It yields the protein CASSLALAGGVNEQFF.